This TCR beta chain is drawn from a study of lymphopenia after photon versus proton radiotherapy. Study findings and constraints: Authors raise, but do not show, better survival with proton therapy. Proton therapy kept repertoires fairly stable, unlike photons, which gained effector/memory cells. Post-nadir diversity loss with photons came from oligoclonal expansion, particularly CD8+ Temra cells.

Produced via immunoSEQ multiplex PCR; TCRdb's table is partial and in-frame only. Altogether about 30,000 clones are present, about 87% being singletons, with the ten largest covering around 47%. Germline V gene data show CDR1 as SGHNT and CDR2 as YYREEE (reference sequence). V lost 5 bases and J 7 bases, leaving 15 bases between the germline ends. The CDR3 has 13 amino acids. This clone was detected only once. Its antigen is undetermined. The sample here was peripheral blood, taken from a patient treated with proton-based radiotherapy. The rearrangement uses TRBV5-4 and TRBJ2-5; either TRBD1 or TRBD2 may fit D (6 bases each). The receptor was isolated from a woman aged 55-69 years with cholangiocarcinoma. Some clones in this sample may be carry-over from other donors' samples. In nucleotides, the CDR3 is TGTGCCAGCAGTCCCTGGGGGGCGAGGACCCAGTACTTC. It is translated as CASSPWGARTQYF.